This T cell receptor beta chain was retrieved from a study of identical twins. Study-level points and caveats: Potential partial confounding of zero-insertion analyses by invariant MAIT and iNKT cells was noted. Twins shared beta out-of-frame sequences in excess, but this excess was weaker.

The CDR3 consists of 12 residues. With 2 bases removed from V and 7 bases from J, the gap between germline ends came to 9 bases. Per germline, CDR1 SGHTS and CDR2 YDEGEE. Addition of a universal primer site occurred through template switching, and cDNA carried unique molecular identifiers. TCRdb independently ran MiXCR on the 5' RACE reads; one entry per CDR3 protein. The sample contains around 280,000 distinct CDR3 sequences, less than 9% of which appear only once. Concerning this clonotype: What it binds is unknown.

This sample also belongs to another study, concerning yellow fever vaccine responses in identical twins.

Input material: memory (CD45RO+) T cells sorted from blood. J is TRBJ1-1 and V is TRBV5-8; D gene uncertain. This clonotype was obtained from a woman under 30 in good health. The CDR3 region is CASSFLRIEAFF. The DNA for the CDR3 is TGTGCCAGCAGCTTTTTGAGGATTGAAGCTTTCTTT.